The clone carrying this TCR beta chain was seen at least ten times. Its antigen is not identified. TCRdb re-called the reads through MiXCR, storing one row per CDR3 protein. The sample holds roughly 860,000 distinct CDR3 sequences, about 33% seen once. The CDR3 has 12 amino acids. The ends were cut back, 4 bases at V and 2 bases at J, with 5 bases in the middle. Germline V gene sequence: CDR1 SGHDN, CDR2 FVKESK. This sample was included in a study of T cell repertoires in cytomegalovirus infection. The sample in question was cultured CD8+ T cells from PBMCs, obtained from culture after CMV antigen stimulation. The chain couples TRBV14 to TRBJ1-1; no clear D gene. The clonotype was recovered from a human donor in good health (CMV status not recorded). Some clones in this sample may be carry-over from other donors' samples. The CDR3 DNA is TGTGCCAGCAGCCGCTATAACACTGAAGCTTTCTTT. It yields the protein CASSRYNTEAFF.